These 16 T cell receptor beta chains came from one sample sequenced in a study of early T cells in non-severe SARS-CoV-2 infection. Each CDR3 protein is one row after TCRdb ran MiXCR on the 5' RACE reads. The profile covers about 52,000 distinct CDR3 sequences, with 11% appearing a single time and around 14% taken by the ten largest. Material for sequencing was whole blood. The receptors were gathered from an adult who was a healthcare worker with PCR-confirmed SARS-CoV-2 infection or an uninfected control (not recorded which).

This clonotype has a count of ten or more. The gene calls are TRBV7-6 and TRBJ2-1, with D perhaps TRBD2 (6 bases). The germline V and J ends were trimmed by 0 bases and 9 bases, with 18 bases remaining between them. Per the germline V gene, CDR1 is SGHVS and CDR2 is FNYEAQ. The CDR3 spans 16 residues. Written as DNA, the CDR3 is TGTGCCAGCAGCTTAGCCCCCGGGAGCACTAGTAGTGAGCAGTTCTTC. Its translation: CASSLAPGSTSSEQFF.

The gene calls are TRBV4-3 and TRBJ1-5, with D uncertain. Germline V lookup: CDR1 LGHNA, CDR2 YSLEER. There are 13 residues in the CDR3. The V and J ends lost 0 bases and 7 bases respectively, with 7 bases between them. In nucleotides, the CDR3 is TGCGCCAGCAGCCAAGAGGTCGGGCAGCCCCAGCATTTT. This translates into CASSQEVGQPQHF.

This clonotype came up a few times. The chain links TRBV6-8 to TRBJ2-2, with D hard to call. The germline V gene encodes CDR1 MNHGY and CDR2 SAAAGT. Trimming stripped 3 bases from V and 6 bases from J, with 14 bases between. This CDR3 is built from 15 residues. CDR3 sequence (DNA): TGTGCCAGCAGTTATCGCCCCGCAGTCTCCGGGGAGCTGTTTTTT. Translation: CASSYRPAVSGELFF.

This clonotype was counted many times. The J gene is TRBJ2-3, the V gene TRBV11-2, with a possible D match to TRBD1 (5 bases). Looked up from germline, CDR1 is SGHAT and CDR2 is FQNNGV. Deletions cut 5 bases from V and 4 bases from J, with 10 bases between. The CDR3 spans 13 residues. CDR3 sequence: CASSVQGSDTQYF. CDR3 nucleotide sequence: TGTGCCAGCAGCGTGCAGGGTTCAGATACGCAGTATTTT.

This clonotype was seen repeatedly, ten times or more. The chain recombines TRBV6-5 with TRBJ2-4; D is unclear. CDR1 is MNHEY, CDR2 SVGAGI, per germline. The CDR3 totals 16 residues. Trimming removed 2 bases at V and 3 bases at J, with 14 bases between. DNA of the CDR3: TGTGCCAGCAGTTACACTTGGACGAGAGGCAAAAACATTCAGTACTTC. Protein sequence: CASSYTWTRGKNIQYF.

The chain links TRBV3-1 to TRBJ1-5; D not resolved. Germline CDR1 LGHDT, CDR2 YNNKEL (reference sequence). The CDR3 runs to 14 residues. V was pared by 1 base and J by 7 bases, with 11 bases between. CDR3 loop: CASSQGGPGQPQHF. In nucleotides, the CDR3 is TGTGCCAGCAGCCAAGGAGGGCCTGGGCAGCCCCAGCATTTT.

This clonotype came up many times. The chain employs TRBV6-5 and TRBJ2-3; a possible D gene is TRBD2 (5 bases). The CDR3 extends over 17 amino acids. Germline V gene sequence: CDR1 MNHEY, CDR2 SVGAGI. Deletions cut 0 bases from V and 2 bases from J, with 15 bases between. CDR3 amino acids: CASSYSRGKRSTDTQYF. CDR3 DNA: TGTGCCAGCAGTTACTCTAGAGGGAAGCGGTCCACAGATACGCAGTATTTT.

This clonotype was counted at least ten times. The V gene is TRBV20-1, the J gene TRBJ2-3; 9 bases map to TRBD1. Trimming took 8 bases from V and 2 from J; bases not matched to a gene: 8. CDR3 length: 14 residues. CDR1 and CDR2 (germline): DFQATT, SNEGSKA (reference sequence). The CDR3 spells CSFGDRAYTDTQYF. Here the CDR3 DNA reads TGCAGTTTCGGGGACAGGGCATACACAGATACGCAGTATTTT.

This clonotype was observed a few times. V usage is TRBV13 and J usage is TRBJ2-1; D unclear. The V and J ends lost 5 bases and 7 bases respectively, with 9 bases between them. This CDR3 region has 12 residues. CDR1 is PRHDT and CDR2 is FYEKMQ in the germline V gene (reference sequence). The CDR3 here is CASSVPSNEQFF. The DNA for the CDR3 is TGTGCCAGCAGCGTTCCTAGTAATGAGCAGTTCTTC.

This clonotype was counted between two and nine times. The CDR3 coding sequence is TGTGCCAGCAACCAACCGGGACTAGCTTCCAATGAGCAGTTCTTC. Translated, it gives CASNQPGLASNEQFF. The rearrangement joins TRBV12-3 or TRBV12-4 to TRBJ2-1; 9 bases map to TRBD2. V was pared by 7 bases and J by 6 bases, with 10 bases of the junction left unmatched. There are 15 residues in the CDR3.

This clonotype came up many times. The chain recombines TRBV7-6 with TRBJ2-1, with 8 bases aligning to TRBD2. The germline CDR1 and CDR2 sequences are SGHVS and FNYEAQ. The CDR3 runs to 16 residues. J was trimmed by 4 bases and V by 4 bases; bases with no gene match: 9. The CDR3 nucleotides are TGTGCCAGCAGCTATAACGGGAGGGCCGAATACAATGAGCAGTTCTTC. It specifies CASSYNGRAEYNEQFF. The variable domain in full, with the rest retrieved from reference TRBV7-6 and TRBJ2-1, is GAGVSQSPRYKVTKRGQDVALRCDPISGHVSLYWYRQALGQGPEFLTYFNYEAQQDKSGLPNDRFSAERPEGSISTLTIQRTEQRDSAMYRCASSYNGRAEYNEQFFGPGTRLTVL.

This clonotype was seen a few times. This chain uses TRBV10-3 with TRBJ1-2, with D unclear. Per the germline V gene, CDR1 is ENHRY and CDR2 is SYGVKD. V was clipped by 0 bases and J by 0 bases, with 14 bases between them. CDR3 length equals 17 residues. CDR3 loop: CAISESRFQVTNYGYTF. CDR3 DNA sequence: TGTGCCATCAGTGAGTCGAGGTTCCAAGTTACTAACTATGGCTACACCTTC.

This clonotype was recorded many times. The gene calls are TRBV20-1 and TRBJ2-7, with 8 nucleotides matching TRBD2. Germline lookup yields CDR1 DFQATT and CDR2 SNEGSKA (reference sequence). V gave up 5 bases and J gave up 4 bases; unmatched junction bases: 10. The CDR3 has 14 amino acids. The CDR3 loop reads CSAPIAGNPYEQYF. The CDR3, as DNA: TGCAGTGCTCCTATAGCGGGGAATCCGTACGAGCAGTACTTC.

This chain joins TRBV7-2 and TRBJ2-7; D not resolved. The CDR3 contains 13 residues. Germline V gene data show CDR1 as SGHTA and CDR2 as FQGNSA. V lost 3 bases and J 3 bases, leaving 9 bases between the germline ends. CDR3 in DNA: TGTGCCAGCAGCTTGGGAAAAGGCTACGAGCAGTACTTC. Its protein product is CASSLGKGYEQYF. Combining the CDR3 with reference TRBV7-2 and TRBJ2-7 gives the whole variable domain GAGVSQSPSNKVTEKGKDVELRCDPISGHTALYWYRQSLGQGLEFLIYFQGNSAPDKSGLPSDRFSAERTGGSVSTLTIQRTQQEDSAVYLCASSLGKGYEQYFGPGTRLTVT.

This clonotype was found a few times. The chain employs TRBV2 and TRBJ2-5; 14 bases line up with TRBD2. Looked up from germline, CDR1 is SNHLY and CDR2 is FYNNEI. There are 15 residues in the CDR3. After removal of 7 bases from V and 1 base from J, the junction contained 2 bases not matched to a gene. The CDR3 reads CASTGLAGAQETQYF. The CDR3 DNA sequence: TGTGCCAGCACGGGACTAGCGGGAGCCCAAGAGACCCAGTACTTC. Combining the CDR3 with reference TRBV2 and TRBJ2-5 gives the whole variable domain EPEVTQTPSHQVTQMGQEVILRCVPISNHLYFYWYRQILGQKVEFLVSFYNNEISEKSEIFDDQFSVERPDGSNFTLKIRSTKLEDSAMYFCASTGLAGAQETQYFGPGTRLLVL.

The sample holds a few counts of this clonotype. J is TRBJ2-1 and V is TRBV6-2 or TRBV6-3; D ambiguous. Germline loops: CDR1 MNHEY, CDR2 SVGEGT. Trimming took 6 bases from V and 10 from J, leaving 10 bases between them. The CDR3 runs 11 residues. The CDR3 sequence: CASSLSVEQFF. The CDR3 nucleotides are TGTGCCAGCAGCCTCTCAGTCGAGCAGTTCTTC.